One TCR beta chain is described in this entry. The antigen is unknown. CDR1 is SGDLS and CDR2 is YYNGEE in the germline V gene. This CDR3 has 14 residues. V lost 0 bases and J 6 bases, leaving 7 bases between the germline ends. The source of the sample is a study of regulatory T cells in long-lasting Graves disease. Time point: newly diagnosed GD, antithyroid drugs for less than 3 months. Making the TCR library involved RNA that had been extracted from PBMCs. As a group, patients came from one endocrinology department in Xi'an, China. Building of the TCR beta libraries involved iRepertoire HTBI primers and Arm-PCR of CDR3 regions. TCRdb used MiXCR to reprocess the multiplex PCR reads, holding one entry per CDR3 protein. The data show about 460,000 distinct CDR3 sequences, with about 15% seen just once and more than 15% held by the top ten. Study-level findings and limits: TCR diversity in persistent Graves' patients was below that of newly diagnosed ones. Persistent disease favored TRBV28, TRBJ1-2 and TRBJ2-5.

These data were also reused for a study on T cells in Graves' hyperthyroidism and ophthalmopathy. That source reports: Also found in blood were most expanded thyroid clonotypes above 0.001.

This receptor was identified in a woman in her forties or fifties with Graves disease. This specimen consisted of peripheral blood mononuclear cells (PBMCs), obtained at new diagnosis, from a patient treated with antithyroid drugs. The chain combines TRBV9 with TRBJ1-6; no firm D call. This CDR3 is CASSVEGSNSPLHF. CDR3 coding DNA: TGTGCCAGCAGCGTAGAGGGCAGTAATTCACCCCTCCACTTT.